This T cell receptor beta chain was obtained from a study of T-cell reconstitution after alpha-beta-depleted transplantation in children. Unique molecular identifiers were incorporated into the prepared TCRbeta library. TCRdb re-called the PCR reads through MiXCR, storing one row per CDR3 protein. The sample holds around 490,000 distinct CDR3 sequences, approximately 10% seen once. Comments on this clonotype: Its antigen is not identified.

Study findings and constraints: About two months after transplant, alpha-beta T cells reportedly came from several hundred expanded graft clones. A year post-transplant, T-cell counts and diversity derived mostly from newly produced T cells.

The V gene lost 1 base and the J gene lost 0 bases, with 10 bases spanning the gap. Germline V lookup: CDR1 SGHDN, CDR2 FVKESK. The CDR3 totals 16 residues. The genes are TRBV14 and TRBJ2-1; the D is unclear. The sequencing here drew on PBMCs, mostly from graft donor cells, taken 180 days after TCRalphabeta/CD19-depleted stem cell transplant. The receptor was derived from a female patient aged 2-10 years who had a stem cell transplant for aplastic anemia, so the T cells may come from the graft donor. CDR3 in DNA: TGTGCCAGCAGCCAAGTTGGCTTCCACTCCTACAATGAGCAGTTCTTC. Its translation: CASSQVGFHSYNEQFF. The full variable domain, its missing parts supplied by reference TRBV14 and TRBJ2-1, is EAGVTQFPSHSVIEKGQTVTLRCDPISGHDNLYWYRRVMGKEIKFLLHFVKESKQDESGMPNNRFLAERTGGTYSTLKVQPAELEDSGVYFCASSQVGFHSYNEQFFGPGTRLTVL.